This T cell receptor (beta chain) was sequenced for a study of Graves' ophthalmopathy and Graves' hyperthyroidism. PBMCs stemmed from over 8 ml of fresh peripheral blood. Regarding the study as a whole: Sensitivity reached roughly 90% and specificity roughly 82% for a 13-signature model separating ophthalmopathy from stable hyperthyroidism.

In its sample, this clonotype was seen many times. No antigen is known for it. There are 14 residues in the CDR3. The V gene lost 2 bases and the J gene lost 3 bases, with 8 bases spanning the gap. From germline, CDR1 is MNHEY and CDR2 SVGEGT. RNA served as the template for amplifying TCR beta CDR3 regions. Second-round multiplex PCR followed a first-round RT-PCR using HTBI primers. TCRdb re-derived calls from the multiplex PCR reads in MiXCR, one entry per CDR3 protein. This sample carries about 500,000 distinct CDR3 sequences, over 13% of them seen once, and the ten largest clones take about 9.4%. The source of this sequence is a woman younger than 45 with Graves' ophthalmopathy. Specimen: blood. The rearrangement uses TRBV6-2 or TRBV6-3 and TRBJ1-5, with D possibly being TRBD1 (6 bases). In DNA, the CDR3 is TGTGCCAGCAGTTACCGACAGGACAATCAGCCCCAGCATTTT. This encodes CASSYRQDNQPQHF.